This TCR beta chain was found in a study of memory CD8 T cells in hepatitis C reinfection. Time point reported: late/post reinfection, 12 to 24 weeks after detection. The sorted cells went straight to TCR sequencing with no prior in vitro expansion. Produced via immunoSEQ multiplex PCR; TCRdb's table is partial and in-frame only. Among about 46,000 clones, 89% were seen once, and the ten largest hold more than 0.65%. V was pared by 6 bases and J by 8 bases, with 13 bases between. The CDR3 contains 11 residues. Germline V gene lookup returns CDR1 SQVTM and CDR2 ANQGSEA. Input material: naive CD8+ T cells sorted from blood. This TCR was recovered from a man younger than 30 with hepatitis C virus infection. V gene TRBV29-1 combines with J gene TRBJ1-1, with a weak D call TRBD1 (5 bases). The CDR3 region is CSVGEAGEAFF. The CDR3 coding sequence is TGCAGCGTAGGGGAGGCGGGGGAAGCTTTCTTT.